The sequence of this T cell receptor beta chain was determined in a study of control samples from healthy donors and cancer patients. The CDR3 is 15 amino acids. Germline CDR1 and CDR2: SGHRS and YFSETQ. V lost 4 bases, J lost 7 bases, and 12 bases stayed unmatched. Generated by immunoSEQ multiplex PCR, the TCRdb table keeps only in-frame clones and is missing some. The profile shows 150,000 to 180,000 clones, about 94% of them singletons. The source material was blood. The sequence derives from a man aged 40-49 years in good health. The chain is built from TRBV5-1 and TRBJ1-2; 8 nucleotides agree with TRBD1. CDR3: CASSPYDRGESGYTF. The CDR3 DNA is TGCGCCAGCAGCCCCTATGACAGGGGAGAATCTGGCTACACCTTC.